The next 21 T cell receptor beta chains were all read from a single sample in a study of blood T cells in healthy people across ages. The authors ran a second PCR of 7 to 11 cycles using a sample-barcoded 5' primer and a J-beta primer mix. One entry per CDR3 protein, called by TCRdb with MiXCR from the 5' RACE reads. The sample has about 1.6 million distinct CDR3 sequences; 34% are singletons. Sequenced material: blood. Every receptor here comes from a woman in her thirties in good health.

This rearrangement joins TRBV3-1 to TRBJ2-1; D not certain. This CDR3 comprises 15 residues. V gave up 6 bases and J gave up 6 bases, with 18 bases separating them. Germline CDR1 LGHDT, CDR2 YNNKEL (reference sequence). CDR3 sequence: CASSPRPALTNEQFF. The DNA for the CDR3 is TGTGCCAGCAGTCCTCGCCCCGCCCTCACCAATGAGCAGTTCTTC.

This chain joins TRBV7-8 and TRBJ1-2, with a weak D call TRBD1 (6 bases). The CDR3 consists of 16 residues. Deletions cut 5 bases from V and 5 bases from J, with 21 bases between. Germline V gene lookup returns CDR1 SGHVS and CDR2 FQNEAQ. The CDR3 here is CASSPLTSGADYGYTF. The CDR3 nucleotides read TGTGCCAGCAGCCCACTAACATCAGGGGCAGATTATGGCTACACCTTC.

The V call is TRBV7-8, the J call TRBJ2-7, with a weak D call TRBD1 (6 bases). Germline loops: CDR1 SGHVS, CDR2 FQNEAQ. The CDR3 extends over 13 amino acids. Deletions cut 5 bases from V and 4 bases from J, with 12 bases between. CDR3 sequence reads: CASSIGTTYEQYF. Here the CDR3 DNA reads TGTGCCAGCAGCATCGGGACAACATACGAGCAGTACTTC.

The CDR3 DNA reads as TGTGCCAGCAGTGATATGGGGCCGGGGGGTGAGGATACGCAGTATTTT. It is translated as CASSDMGPGGEDTQYF. V is TRBV2 and J is TRBJ2-3; 7 positions match TRBD2. The V segment lost 3 bases and the J segment 6 bases; nucleotides outside the gene matches: 12. This CDR3 has 16 amino acids. In germline, CDR1 is SNHLY, CDR2 FYNNEI.

This chain joins TRBV12-3 or TRBV12-4 and TRBJ1-2, with D maybe TRBD1 (6 bases). Between the trimmed V and J ends, which lost 7 bases and 4 bases, there was a span of 16 bases. This CDR3 is 14 amino acids long. DNA of the CDR3: TGTGCCAGCACCCGACCTGGAGGGGGCTATGGCTACACCTTC. The encoded protein is CASTRPGGGYGYTF.

This clonotype was seen a handful of times. The chain uses TRBV3-1 and TRBJ2-1; 7 bases fit TRBD1. Unmatched junction bases numbered 4, after V lost 3 bases and J lost 5 bases. The length of the CDR3 is 14 residues. Germline CDR1 reads LGHDT; CDR2 reads YNNKEL (reference sequence). The CDR3 DNA reads as TGTGCCAGCAGCCATAGGGACAGAGACAATGAGCAGTTCTTC. Protein sequence: CASSHRDRDNEQFF.

This clonotype was picked up a small number of times. The chain joins TRBV20-1 to TRBJ2-7; TRBD2 matches at 10 bases. This CDR3 region has 14 residues. Trimming cost V 5 bases and J 3 bases; bases outside gene matches: 7. From germline, CDR1 is DFQATT and CDR2 SNEGSKA (reference sequence). The CDR3 protein is CSASGTSVFYEQYF. In nucleotides, the CDR3 is TGCAGTGCTTCCGGGACTAGCGTTTTCTACGAGCAGTACTTC.

This clonotype has ten or more counts. This sequence joins TRBV29-1 and TRBJ2-7; maybe TRBD1 (5 bases). Trimming pared 4 bases from V and 5 bases from J, leaving 18 bases between. Per the germline V gene, CDR1 is SQVTM and CDR2 is ANQGSEA. This CDR3 spans 14 amino acids. The CDR3 coding sequence is TGCAGCGTTGGGGGTCTCCAGGGTGAACACGAGCAGTACTTC. Protein: CSVGGLQGEHEQYF.

A remark on this clonotype: At one end, the junction sequence differs from germline, possibly due to a read error. The chain recombines TRBV7-3 with TRBJ2-6, with D maybe TRBD1 (5 bases). Germline V CDR1 and CDR2: SGHTA, FQGTGA. This CDR3 spans 16 amino acids. The CDR3 nucleotides are TGTGCCAGCAGCCGGACGGTGAACTCTGGGGCCAACGTCCGGACTTTC. Translated, it gives CASSRTVNSGANVRTF.

In the case of this clonotype: One end of the junction does not line up with germline, which may come from a read error. The genes are TRBV7-3 and TRBJ2-1; D uncertain. Germline values: CDR1 SGHTA, CDR2 FQGTGA. The length of the CDR3 is 15 residues. This chain's CDR3 is CASSLRMSSHNEQFF. The CDR3 region has the DNA TGTGCCAGCAGCTTAAGAATGAGCTCCCACAATGAGCAGTTCTTC. The full variable domain, completed using reference TRBV7-3 and TRBJ2-1, is GAGVSQTPSNKVTEKGKYVELRCDPISGHTALYWYRQSLGQGPEFLIYFQGTGAADDSGLPNDRFFAVRPEGSVSTLKIQRTERGDSAVYLCASSLRMSSHNEQFFGPGTRLTVL.

The chain joins TRBV4-1 to TRBJ2-7; 10 nucleotides match TRBD2. Per germline, CDR1 MGHRA and CDR2 YSYEKL. CDR3 size: 18 residues. V shed 0 bases and J 4 bases; nucleotides not matched to a gene: 12. CDR3 region: CASSQEGPPGLASYEQYF. The CDR3 DNA reads as TGCGCCAGCAGCCAAGAGGGCCCGCCGGGACTAGCGAGTTACGAGCAGTACTTC.

The gene calls are TRBV20-1 and TRBJ2-7, with TRBD1 matching over 7 bases. CDR1 is DFQATT and CDR2 is SNEGSKA in the germline V gene (reference sequence). V lost 0 bases, J lost 0 bases, and 17 bases stayed unmatched. The CDR3 contains 19 residues. In DNA form, the CDR3 reads TGCAGTGCTAGAGATCTATATGGGGCCCGGGACAGATACTCCTACGAGCAGTACTTC. This encodes CSARDLYGARDRYSYEQYF.

This sequence joins TRBV20-1 and TRBJ2-5; TRBD2 agrees at 12 bases. With 4 bases clipped from V and 4 bases from J, the junction kept 4 bases outside the gene matches. Germline loops: CDR1 DFQATT, CDR2 SNEGSKA (reference sequence). The CDR3 sequence is 14 residues long. The CDR3 reads CSATSGRAAETQYF. The CDR3 coding sequence is TGCAGTGCTACTAGCGGGAGGGCCGCAGAGACCCAGTACTTC.

Notes on this clonotype: Possible read error: a much larger clone is one base away. V and J are TRBV4-1 and TRBJ2-1; perhaps TRBD2 as D (6 bases). Per germline, CDR1 MGHRA and CDR2 YSYEKL. This CDR3 comprises 15 residues. The CDR3 loop is CASGQDRAGYNEQFF. For the CDR3, the DNA is TGCGCCAGCGGCCAAGATCGCGCGGGGTACAATGAGCAGTTCTTC.

The chain is built from TRBV5-1 and TRBJ2-7; TRBD2 matches at 12 bases. The trim removed 9 bases at V and 5 bases at J, leaving 3 bases unmatched. This CDR3 is 12 amino acids long. Per germline, CDR1 SGHRS and CDR2 YFSETQ. The CDR3 DNA reads TGCGCCAACACTAGCGGGGGGCACGAGCAGTACTTC. Amino acids: CANTSGGHEQYF.

The genes are TRBV20-1 and TRBJ1-1; D is possibly TRBD1 (5 bases). The V gene's germline CDR1 is DFQATT and CDR2 SNEGSKA (reference sequence). The CDR3 has 14 amino acids. Trimming removed 0 bases at V and 11 bases at J, with 19 bases between. This CDR3 reads CSAREGGVGLLAFF. The CDR3 bases are TGCAGTGCTAGAGAGGGGGGTGTTGGACTACTGGCTTTCTTT.

This chain uses TRBV7-8 with TRBJ2-1; D possibly corresponds to TRBD2 (6 bases). The CDR3 has 15 amino acids. The germline V and J ends were trimmed by 5 bases and 5 bases, with 16 bases remaining between them. Germline V gene data show CDR1 as SGHVS and CDR2 as FQNEAQ. CDR3 region: CASSPAGYEDNEQFF. In DNA, the CDR3 is TGTGCCAGCAGCCCGGCGGGATACGAGGACAATGAGCAGTTCTTC.

The chain recombines TRBV20-1 with TRBJ2-1; D is perhaps TRBD1 or TRBD2 (6 bases each). CDR1 is DFQATT and CDR2 is SNEGSKA in the germline V gene (reference sequence). Trimming stripped 6 bases from V and 0 bases from J, with 15 bases between. The CDR3 has 15 amino acids. CDR3 DNA sequence: TGCAGTGCCAGGGGACTTCCTACCTCCTACAATGAGCAGTTCTTC. Protein product: CSARGLPTSYNEQFF.

The chain links TRBV27 to TRBJ2-1, with 7 positions matching TRBD1. The V gene end was trimmed by 4 bases and the J gene end by 15 bases; junction bases not matched to a gene: 9. Per the germline V gene, CDR1 is MNHEY and CDR2 is SMNVEV (reference sequence). This CDR3 is 12 amino acids long. CDR3 DNA sequence: TGTGCCAGCAGTTCCTCCGGGACAGCACTGTTCTTC. Protein: CASSSSGTALFF.

The chain couples TRBV5-6 to TRBJ1-1; D ambiguous. The CDR3 sequence is 13 residues long. With 6 bases removed from V and 1 base from J, the gap between germline ends came to 10 bases. Germline loops: CDR1 SGHDT, CDR2 YYEEEE. The CDR3: CASNPWSNTEAFF. For the CDR3, the DNA is TGTGCCAGCAACCCGTGGTCGAACACTGAAGCTTTCTTT.

The chain uses TRBV9 and TRBJ1-5; the D gene is possibly TRBD1 (5 bases). Germline loops: CDR1 SGDLS, CDR2 YYNGEE. There are 15 residues in the CDR3. V shed 5 bases and J shed 4 bases, with 16 bases lying between them. CDR3 residues: CASSTSGLGNQPQHF. The CDR3 DNA is TGTGCCAGCAGTACTTCAGGGTTAGGGAATCAGCCCCAGCATTTT.